What follows describes a single T cell receptor beta chain. Trimming took off 7 bases at V and 6 bases at J, with 12 bases between the two ends. Per germline, CDR1 MDHEN and CDR2 SYDVKM. This CDR3 is built from 12 residues. This specimen comes from a study of identical twins. TCRdb reanalysed the 5' RACE reads using MiXCR and keeps one entry per CDR3 protein. The sample consists of 1.5 million to 2 million distinct CDR3 sequences, 32% of them appearing once. The source of this sequence is a newborn girl in good health. Sequenced sample: cord blood. The rearrangement joins TRBV28 to TRBJ1-1, with a possible D match to TRBD1 (5 bases). This CDR3 reads CASNTGSPEAFF. The DNA of the CDR3 is TGTGCCAGCAATACAGGATCCCCTGAAGCTTTCTTT. Full variable domain (rest looked up from reference TRBV28 and TRBJ1-1): DVKVTQSSRYLVKRTGEKVFLECVQDMDHENMFWYRQDPGLGLRLIYFSYDVKMKEKGDIPEGYSVSREKKERFSLILESASTNQTSMYLCASNTGSPEAFFGQGTRLTVV.